The 25 T cell receptor beta chains reported below all come from one sample, sequenced in a study of OX40 agonist ivuxolimab in advanced cancers. Produced via immunoSEQ multiplex PCR; TCRdb's table is partial and in-frame only. The sample includes under 90,000 clones, 86% of them seen just once. The specimen was CD4+ or CD8+ T cells sorted from blood, collected in a trial of the OX40 agonist ivuxolimab. These receptors came from an adult with an advanced solid tumor such as melanoma, head and neck, liver or kidney cancer.

This clone appeared a single time. The chain recombines TRBV5-1 with TRBJ1-2, with D unclear. Trimming shortened V by 2 bases and J by 2 bases, and 10 bases separated the two germline ends. CDR3 length: 14 amino acids. The germline CDR1 and CDR2 sequences are SGHRS and YFSETQ. The CDR3 protein is CASSFTSENYGYTF. The CDR3 DNA reads TGCGCCAGCAGCTTTACTTCTGAGAACTATGGCTACACCTTC.

This rearrangement joins TRBV2 to TRBJ2-1; D perhaps matches TRBD2 (5 bases). The germline V gene encodes CDR1 SNHLY and CDR2 FYNNEI. The CDR3 length is 14 residues. Between the trimmed V and J ends, which lost 8 bases and 6 bases, there was a span of 17 bases. CDR3 nucleotides: TGTGCCAGCGACCTACGGGGATCAGGCAATGAGCAGTTCTTC. The encoded protein is CASDLRGSGNEQFF.

The chain carries TRBV14 and TRBJ1-3; D is undetermined. The germline V gene encodes CDR1 SGHDN and CDR2 FVKESK. V was pared by 2 bases and J by 4 bases, with 12 bases between. There are 15 residues in the CDR3. The CDR3 protein is CASSQSVQSGNTIYF. The CDR3 DNA sequence: TGTGCCAGCAGCCAATCGGTCCAGTCCGGAAACACCATATATTTT. Drawing the rest from reference TRBV14 and TRBJ1-3, the complete variable domain is EAGVTQFPSHSVIEKGQTVTLRCDPISGHDNLYWYRRVMGKEIKFLLHFVKESKQDESGMPNNRFLAERTGGTYSTLKVQPAELEDSGVYFCASSQSVQSGNTIYFGEGSWLTVV.

The genes are TRBV7-9 and TRBJ2-1, with 10 bases aligning to TRBD1. Trimming cost V 1 base and J 7 bases; bases outside gene matches: 4. Germline V CDR1 and CDR2: SEHNR, FQNEAQ (reference sequence). There are 15 residues in the CDR3. The chain's CDR3 is CASSLGDRGSNEQFF. The CDR3 nucleotides are TGTGCCAGCAGCTTAGGGGACAGGGGTAGTAATGAGCAGTTCTTC.

The chain couples TRBV11-2 to TRBJ2-7; D not certain. V dropped 0 bases and J dropped 4 bases, with 10 bases sitting between them. Germline loops: CDR1 SGHAT, CDR2 FQNNGV. This CDR3 is 14 amino acids long. The CDR3 DNA is TGTGCCAGCAGCTTAGAACAGAAACGATACGAGCAGTACTTC. Encoded protein: CASSLEQKRYEQYF.

The chain is built from TRBV5-4 and TRBJ1-2, with 8 bases fitting TRBD1. J lost 2 bases, V lost 3 bases, and 6 bases had no gene match. The germline CDR1 and CDR2 sequences are SGHNT and YYREEE (reference sequence). This CDR3 is built from 15 residues. As DNA, the CDR3 is TGTGCCAGCAGCTGGGGGGACAGGCAGAACTATGGCTACACCTTC. Translated, it gives CASSWGDRQNYGYTF.

The chain recombines TRBV29-1 with TRBJ1-1; tentative D call: TRBD1 (5 bases). The CDR3 spans 13 residues. V lost 6 bases and J lost 0, with 11 bases in between. Per germline, CDR1 SQVTM and CDR2 ANQGSEA. CDR3: CSVAGQMNTEAFF. The CDR3 DNA reads as TGCAGCGTCGCGGGGCAAATGAACACTGAAGCTTTCTTT. The variable domain in full, completed from reference TRBV29-1 and TRBJ1-1, reads SAVISQKPSRDICQRGTSLTIQCQVDSQVTMMFWYRQQPGQSLTLIATANQGSEATYESGFVIDKFPISRPNLTFSTLTVSNMSPEDSSIYLCSVAGQMNTEAFFGQGTRLTVV.

This clone was picked up a small number of times. This chain uses TRBV7-9 with TRBJ2-7; possible D gene TRBD2, 6 bases. Germline assignment: CDR1 SEHNR and CDR2 FQNEAQ (reference sequence). The CDR3 loop spans 13 amino acids. V was pared by 8 bases and J by 0 bases, with 11 bases between. CDR3 in amino acids: CASHFSGSYEQYF. Here the CDR3 DNA reads TGTGCCAGCCACTTTAGCGGCTCCTACGAGCAGTACTTC.

This clone was found a few times. The chain combines TRBV4-1 with TRBJ1-6; D is uncertain. Trimming took off 2 bases at V and 1 base at J, with 3 bases between the two ends. This CDR3 contains 14 residues. Germline-derived CDR1 and CDR2 are MGHRA and YSYEKL. The CDR3 DNA follows: TGCGCCAGCAGCCAACGATCCTATAATTCACCCCTCCACTTT. Protein sequence: CASSQRSYNSPLHF.

The chain combines TRBV4-1 with TRBJ2-1; 12 bases are shared with TRBD2. CDR3 length equals 16 residues. The V segment lost 2 bases and the J segment 2 bases; nucleotides outside the gene matches: 1. CDR1 and CDR2 (germline): MGHRA, YSYEKL. The CDR3 DNA is TGCGCCAGCAGCCAACGGACTAGCGGGGCCTACAATGAGCAGTTCTTC. Its translation: CASSQRTSGAYNEQFF.

The J gene is TRBJ1-2, the V gene TRBV6-6; TRBD1 matches at 8 bases. V shed 8 bases, J shed 6 bases, and the junction held 11 bases outside the gene matches. Germline V lookup: CDR1 MNHNY, CDR2 SVGAGI (reference sequence). CDR3 length equals 14 residues. CDR3 protein: CASQQTGVYDGYTF. The CDR3 region has the DNA TGTGCCAGCCAGCAGACAGGGGTTTATGATGGCTACACCTTC.

The rearrangement joins TRBV18 to TRBJ1-4, with TRBD1 matching 7 bases. With 5 bases clipped from V and 2 bases from J, the junction kept 2 bases outside the gene matches. This CDR3 is built from 14 residues. Looked up from germline, CDR1 is KGHSH and CDR2 is LQKENI. DNA of the CDR3: TGTGCCAGCTCAGCGACAGGGACTAATGAAAAACTGTTTTTT. This translates into CASSATGTNEKLFF.

CDR3 protein: CASSLVGTGGAGNQPQHF. The CDR3 bases are TGTGCCAGCAGCTTGGTTGGGACAGGGGGCGCCGGCAATCAGCCCCAGCATTTT. The rearrangement joins TRBV5-6 to TRBJ1-5; 12 positions agree with TRBD1. V trimming: 0 bases; J trimming: 2 bases; junction bases outside the gene matches: 6. CDR1 and CDR2 from the germline V gene are SGHDT and YYEEEE. The CDR3 consists of 18 residues.

This chain connects TRBV7-2 to TRBJ1-5; 12 bases match TRBD1. There are 16 residues in the CDR3. Germline loops: CDR1 SGHTA, CDR2 FQGNSA. V was clipped by 5 bases and J by 3 bases; unmatched bases: 5. The CDR3 sequence is CASSAGTGGNNQPQHF. The CDR3 region has the DNA TGTGCCAGCAGCGCCGGGACAGGGGGCAACAATCAGCCCCAGCATTTT.

This chain links TRBV11-2 with TRBJ1-6; no clear D. Per germline, CDR1 SGHAT and CDR2 FQNNGV. V lost 1 base to trimming and J lost 9 bases, with 13 bases between them. The CDR3 has 15 residues. This CDR3 reads CASSLGDRVSSPLHF. CDR3 DNA: TGTGCCAGCAGCTTAGGCGATAGGGTTAGTTCACCCCTCCACTTT.

The chain joins TRBV7-9 to TRBJ1-4, with a weak D call TRBD1 (6 bases). The CDR3 is made up of 14 amino acids. Germline assignment: CDR1 SEHNR and CDR2 FQNEAQ (reference sequence). Trimming took off 6 bases at V and 6 bases at J, with 14 bases between the two ends. The CDR3 reads CASRSGGGHEKLFF. The CDR3 DNA sequence: TGTGCCAGCAGATCTGGAGGGGGACATGAAAAACTGTTTTTT.

The J gene is TRBJ1-6, the V gene TRBV11-3; 10 bases line up with TRBD1. Germline V gene data show CDR1 as SGHNT and CDR2 as YENEEA. This CDR3 has 15 residues. Losses at the gene ends were 5 bases for V and 10 bases for J; bases not matched to a gene: 8. The CDR3 here is CASSLTGGGRSPLHF. CDR3 coding DNA: TGTGCCAGCAGCCTGACAGGGGGCGGAAGGTCACCCCTCCACTTT.

This clone was detected a few times. V gene TRBV10-3 combines with J gene TRBJ1-4; no clear D gene. Trimming removed 2 bases from V and 10 bases from J, with 11 bases in between. This CDR3 is built from 13 residues. Germline assignment: CDR1 ENHRY and CDR2 SYGVKD. CDR3 amino acids: CAISEESGTKLFF. DNA of the CDR3: TGTGCCATCAGTGAGGAGTCAGGCACAAAACTGTTTTTT.

This clone turned up a few times. The CDR3 is CASSQGSGVKYEQYF. CDR3 sequence (DNA): TGTGCCAGCAGCCAAGGTAGCGGGGTGAAATACGAGCAGTACTTC. The rearrangement uses TRBV4-2 and TRBJ2-7; 8 bases map to TRBD2. The germline V gene encodes CDR1 LGHNA and CDR2 YNFKEQ. The CDR3 is 15 residues long. After removal of 1 base from V and 4 bases from J, the junction contained 6 bases not matched to a gene.

The J gene is TRBJ1-3, the V gene TRBV2, with a tentative D call TRBD1 (5 bases). Germline loops: CDR1 SNHLY, CDR2 FYNNEI. V was cut by 2 bases and J by 3 bases, with 8 bases left in between. There are 14 residues in the CDR3. CDR3 in DNA: TGTGCCAGCAGTGAACGGGGGATTGGAAACACCATATATTTT. Protein: CASSERGIGNTIYF.

This rearrangement joins TRBV21-1 to TRBJ2-7; no check of the table's D call, TRBD1, against the DNA was made. TRBV21-1 is described as a pseudogene. The CDR3 has 15 amino acids. The CDR3: CASSAYRDRYYEQYF. The DNA for the CDR3 is TGTGCCAGCAGCGCCTACCGGGACAGATACTACGAGCAGTACTTC.

V gene TRBV6-6 combines with J gene TRBJ2-1; the match to TRBD2 covers 13 bases. V lost 6 bases and J lost 5; bases outside the gene matches: 4. The CDR3 runs 15 residues. Germline V CDR1 and CDR2: MNHNY, SVGAGI (reference sequence). CDR3 residues: CASRELAGGHNEQFF. Written as DNA, the CDR3 is TGTGCCAGCAGGGAACTAGCGGGGGGGCACAATGAGCAGTTCTTC.

The chain joins TRBV5-4 to TRBJ1-2; D not resolved. V lost 0 bases and J 8 bases, leaving 8 bases between the germline ends. In germline, CDR1 is SGHNT, CDR2 YYREEE (reference sequence). The CDR3 spans 12 residues. CDR3 in amino acids: CASSLERMGYTF. As DNA, the CDR3 is TGTGCCAGCAGCTTGGAACGGATGGGCTACACCTTC.

This clone was observed a handful of times. The chain joins TRBV29-1 to TRBJ1-4, with D possibly TRBD1 on 6 matching bases. Germline lookup yields CDR1 SQVTM and CDR2 ANQGSEA. The CDR3 consists of 15 residues. The V end lost 5 bases, the J end lost 3 bases, and 16 bases lay between the germline ends. The CDR3 DNA sequence: TGCAGCGTTCGCATATTACAGGGAGCTAATGAAAAACTGTTTTTT. It codes for CSVRILQGANEKLFF. Looking up the rest from reference TRBV29-1 and TRBJ1-4 gives the full variable domain: SAVISQKPSRDICQRGTSLTIQCQVDSQVTMMFWYRQQPGQSLTLIATANQGSEATYESGFVIDKFPISRPNLTFSTLTVSNMSPEDSSIYLCSVRILQGANEKLFFGSGTQLSVL.

The chain joins TRBV19 to TRBJ1-4, with unresolved D. CDR1 and CDR2 (germline): LNHDA, SQIVND (reference sequence). This CDR3 has 15 amino acids. V was clipped by 1 base and J by 3 bases, with 9 bases between them. CDR3: CASSIGDNANEKLFF. CDR3 nucleotides: TGTGCCAGTAGTATAGGGGATAATGCTAATGAAAAACTGTTTTTT.